These T cell receptor delta chains were read from a single sample in a study of human gamma delta and Vdelta1 T cells. TCRdb reanalysed the PCR reads via CATT. The sample has more than 5,000 delta-chain clones; roughly 40% are singletons. No antigen has been assigned to these receptors. The specimen sequenced was Vdelta1 gamma-delta T cells from blood grown in culture (DOT cells). Every receptor here comes from a human donor in good health. Both conserved end residues are part of each CDR3. A D gene is named only where the DNA matches it firmly. Expanded clones get a size class; other rows say once, few or many, or leave the size out.

D	size	V	J	CDR3	DNA
TRDD3	once	TRDV1	TRDJ1	CALGESKGLNDWGWGTYTDKLIF	TGTGCTCTTGGGGAGAGCAAGGGCCTAAACGACTGGGGATGGGGCACTTACACCGATAAACTCATCTTT
NA	medium-sized	TRDV1	TRDJ1	CALGELRAGLADKLIF	TGTGCTCTTGGGGAACTTAGGGCCGGGTTGGCCGATAAACTCATCTTT
TRDD3	NA	TRDV1	TRDJ1	CALGDGLHAGGSGTDKLIF	TGTGCTCTTGGGGACGGGTTGCACGCTGGGGGATCGGGCACCGATAAACTCATCTTT
TRDD3	few	TRDV1	TRDJ1	CALGELYWGRAALIF	TGTGCTCTTGGGGAACTTTACTGGGGCCGGGCGGCACTCATCTTT
TRDD3	NA	TRDV1	TRDJ1	CALGEIGLRGHWGSYTDKLIF	TGTGCTCTTGGGGAAATCGGGCTACGGGGCCACTGGGGGTCGTACACCGATAAACTCATCTTT
TRDD3	medium-sized	TRDV1	TRDJ1	CALGNLLQLGDTPDKLIF	TGTGCTCTTGGGAACCTTCTTCAACTGGGGGATACCCCCGATAAACTCATCTTT
TRDD3	medium-sized	TRDV1	TRDJ1	CALGAFLKANWGIPKLIF	TGTGCTCTTGGGGCCTTCCTCAAGGCCAACTGGGGGATACCTAAACTCATCTTT
TRDD3	NA	TRDV1	TRDJ1	CALEAYLGDWYTDKLIF	TGTGCTCTTGAGGCCTACCTGGGGGATTGGTACACCGATAAACTCATCTTT
TRDD3	medium-sized	TRDV1	TRDJ1	CALGPRSQYWGIRDKLIF	TGTGCTCTTGGGCCGCGTTCCCAGTACTGGGGGATACGCGATAAACTCATCTTT
TRDD3	few	TRDV1	TRDJ1	CALGEPAGGGDKLIF	TGTGCTCTTGGGGAACCGGCTGGGGGGGGCGATAAACTCATCTTT
TRDD3	NA	TRDV1	TRDJ1	CALGTHSRPDWGLTDKLIF	TGTGCTCTTGGGACTCATAGTAGGCCTGACTGGGGGCTAACCGATAAACTCATCTTT
TRDD3	NA	TRAV36/DV7	TRDJ1	CAGGEFVPALLTGGYAYTDKLIF	TGTGCTGGGGGTGAATTCGTCCCAGCCCTCCTTACTGGGGGATACGCGTACACCGATAAACTCATCTTT
NA	few	TRDV1	TRDJ1	CALGELTNSRYTDKLIF	TGTGCTCTTGGGGAACTTACCAATAGCCGATACACCGATAAACTCATCTTT
NA	once	TRDV1	TRDJ1	CALGEPIGGFSTDKLIF	TGTGCTCTTGGGGAACCTATTGGGGGTTTTAGCACCGATAAACTCATCTTT
TRDD3	NA	TRDV1	TRDJ1	CALGAADLYGGGFGKLIF	TGTGCTCTTGGGGCCGCAGACCTTTACGGTGGGGGATTCGGTAAACTCATCTTT
TRDD3	NA	TRDV1	TRDJ1	CALGELGDLCKLIF	TGTGCTCTTGGGGAACTGGGGGATCTATGCAAACTCATCTTT
NA	few	TRDV1	TRDJ1	CALGELSRTAQPYTDKLIF	TGTGCTCTTGGGGAACTATCGCGTACCGCACAGCCCTACACCGATAAACTCATCTTT
TRDD3	NA	TRDV1	TRDJ1	CAPRGTGGKTDKLIF	TGTGCTCCCCGCGGTACTGGGGGAAAAACCGATAAACTCATCTTT